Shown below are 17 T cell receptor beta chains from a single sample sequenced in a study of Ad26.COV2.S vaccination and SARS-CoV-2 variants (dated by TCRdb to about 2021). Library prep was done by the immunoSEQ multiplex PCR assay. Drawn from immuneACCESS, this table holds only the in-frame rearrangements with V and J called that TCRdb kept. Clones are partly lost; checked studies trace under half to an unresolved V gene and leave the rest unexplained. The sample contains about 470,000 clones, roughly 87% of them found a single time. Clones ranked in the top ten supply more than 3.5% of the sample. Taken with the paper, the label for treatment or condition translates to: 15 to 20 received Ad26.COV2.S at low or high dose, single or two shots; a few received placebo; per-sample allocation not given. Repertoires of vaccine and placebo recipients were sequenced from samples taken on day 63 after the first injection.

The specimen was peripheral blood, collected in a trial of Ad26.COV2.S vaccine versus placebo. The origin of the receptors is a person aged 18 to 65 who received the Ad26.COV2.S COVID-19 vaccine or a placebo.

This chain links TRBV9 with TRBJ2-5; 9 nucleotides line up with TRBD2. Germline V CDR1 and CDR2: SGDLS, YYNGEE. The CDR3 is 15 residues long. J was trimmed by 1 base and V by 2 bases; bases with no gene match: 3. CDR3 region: CASSVAGGLQETQYF. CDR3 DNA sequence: TGTGCCAGCAGCGTCGCGGGAGGGCTCCAAGAGACCCAGTACTTC. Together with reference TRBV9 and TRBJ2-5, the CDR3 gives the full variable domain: DSGVTQTPKHLITATGQRVTLRCSPRSGDLSVYWYQQSLDQGLQFLIQYYNGEERAKGNILERFSAQQFPDLHSELNLSSLELGDSALYFCASSVAGGLQETQYFGPGTRLLVL.

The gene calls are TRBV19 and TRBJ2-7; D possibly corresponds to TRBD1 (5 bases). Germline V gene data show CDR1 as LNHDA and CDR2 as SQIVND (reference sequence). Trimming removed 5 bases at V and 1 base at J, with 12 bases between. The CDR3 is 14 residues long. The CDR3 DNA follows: TGTGCCAGTAGTCAAACGACAGCATCCTACGAGCAGTACTTC. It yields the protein CASSQTTASYEQYF.

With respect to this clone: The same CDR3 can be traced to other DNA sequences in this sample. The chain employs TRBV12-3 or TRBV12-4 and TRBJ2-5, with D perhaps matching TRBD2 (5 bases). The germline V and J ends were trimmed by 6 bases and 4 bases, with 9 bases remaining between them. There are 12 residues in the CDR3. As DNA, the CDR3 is TGTGCCAGCAGCCCACGGGGAGAGACCCAGTACTTC. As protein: CASSPRGETQYF.

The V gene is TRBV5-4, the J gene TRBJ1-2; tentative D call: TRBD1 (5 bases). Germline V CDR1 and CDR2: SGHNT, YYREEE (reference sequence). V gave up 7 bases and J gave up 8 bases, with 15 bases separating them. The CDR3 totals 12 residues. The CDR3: CASRGTLLGYTF. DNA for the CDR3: TGTGCCAGCCGGGGGACCCTTCTAGGCTACACCTTC.

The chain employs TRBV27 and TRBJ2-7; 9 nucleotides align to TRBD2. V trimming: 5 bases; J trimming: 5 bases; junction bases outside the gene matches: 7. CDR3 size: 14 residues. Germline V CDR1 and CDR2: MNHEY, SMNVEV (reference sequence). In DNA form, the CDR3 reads TGTGCCAGCAGTCCACCGGGACTAGCACACGAGCAGTACTTC. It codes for CASSPPGLAHEQYF.

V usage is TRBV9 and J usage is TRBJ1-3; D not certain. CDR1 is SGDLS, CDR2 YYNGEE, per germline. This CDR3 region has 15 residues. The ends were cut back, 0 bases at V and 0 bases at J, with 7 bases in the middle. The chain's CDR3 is CASSVGSNSGNTIYF. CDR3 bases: TGTGCCAGCAGCGTAGGGAGCAACTCTGGAAACACCATATATTTT.

CDR3 in amino acids: CASSVSRGSYNEQFF. CDR3 DNA sequence: TGTGCCAGCAGCGTGTCTCGCGGCTCCTACAATGAGCAGTTCTTC. The rearrangement joins TRBV9 to TRBJ2-1; D gene unclear. V lost 2 bases and J 0 bases, leaving 9 bases between the germline ends. The CDR3 covers 15 residues. CDR1 and CDR2 from the germline V gene are SGDLS and YYNGEE.

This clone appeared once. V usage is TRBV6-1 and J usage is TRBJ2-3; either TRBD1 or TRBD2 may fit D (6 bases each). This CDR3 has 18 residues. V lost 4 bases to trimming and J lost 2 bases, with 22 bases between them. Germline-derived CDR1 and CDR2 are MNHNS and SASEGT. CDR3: CASSGRGGRNPYTDTQYF. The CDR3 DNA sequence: TGTGCCAGCAGTGGCCGAGGGGGGCGCAACCCGTACACAGATACGCAGTATTTT.

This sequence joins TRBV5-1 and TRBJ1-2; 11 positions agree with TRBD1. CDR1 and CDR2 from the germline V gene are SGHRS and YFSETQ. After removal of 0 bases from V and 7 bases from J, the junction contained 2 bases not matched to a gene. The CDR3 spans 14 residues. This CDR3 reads CASSLGDRGTGYTF. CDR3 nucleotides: TGCGCCAGCAGCTTGGGGGACAGGGGGACTGGCTACACCTTC.

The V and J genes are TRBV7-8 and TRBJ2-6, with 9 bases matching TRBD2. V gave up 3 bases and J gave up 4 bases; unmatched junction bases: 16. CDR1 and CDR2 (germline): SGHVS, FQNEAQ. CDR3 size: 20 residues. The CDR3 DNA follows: TGTGCCAGCAGCTTCCCCCTTGAGCCTAGCGGGATCGAGGGGGCCAACGTCCTGACTTTC. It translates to CASSFPLEPSGIEGANVLTF. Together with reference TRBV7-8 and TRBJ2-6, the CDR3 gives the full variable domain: GAGVSQSPRYKVAKRGQDVALRCDPISGHVSLFWYQQALGQGPEFLTYFQNEAQLDKSGLPSDRFFAERPEGSVSTLKIQRTQQEDSAVYLCASSFPLEPSGIEGANVLTFGAGSRLTVL.

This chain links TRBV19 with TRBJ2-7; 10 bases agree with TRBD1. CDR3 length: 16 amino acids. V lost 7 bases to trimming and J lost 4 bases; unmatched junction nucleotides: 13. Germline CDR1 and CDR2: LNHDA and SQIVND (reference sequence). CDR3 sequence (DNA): TGTGCCAGTATGCCGACAGGGGGCCTAAGCCCTTACGAGCAGTACTTC. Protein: CASMPTGGLSPYEQYF.

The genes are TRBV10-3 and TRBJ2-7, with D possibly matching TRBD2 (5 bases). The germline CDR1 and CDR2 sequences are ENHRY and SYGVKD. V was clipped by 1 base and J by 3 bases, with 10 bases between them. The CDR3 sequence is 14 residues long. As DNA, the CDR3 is TGTGCCATCAGTGAGTACCGGGATTTCTACGAGCAGTACTTC. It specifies CAISEYRDFYEQYF.

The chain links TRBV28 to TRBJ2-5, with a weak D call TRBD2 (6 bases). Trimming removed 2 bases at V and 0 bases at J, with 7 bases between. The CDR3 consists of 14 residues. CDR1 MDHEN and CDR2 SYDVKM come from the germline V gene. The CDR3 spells CASSLGGNQETQYF. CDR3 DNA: TGTGCCAGCAGTTTAGGGGGGAACCAAGAGACCCAGTACTTC.

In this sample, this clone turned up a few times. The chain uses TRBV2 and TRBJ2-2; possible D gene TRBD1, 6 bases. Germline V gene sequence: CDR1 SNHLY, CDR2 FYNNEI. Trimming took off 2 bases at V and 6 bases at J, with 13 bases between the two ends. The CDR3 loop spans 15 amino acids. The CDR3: CASSEHGGQSGELFF. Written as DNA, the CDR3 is TGTGCCAGCAGTGAACATGGGGGACAATCCGGGGAGCTGTTTTTT.

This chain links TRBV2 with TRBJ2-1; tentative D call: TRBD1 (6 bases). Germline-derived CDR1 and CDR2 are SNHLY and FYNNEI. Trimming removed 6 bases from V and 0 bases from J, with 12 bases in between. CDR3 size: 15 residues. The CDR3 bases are TGTGCCAGCAGAGCCCGGGACACCTCCTACAATGAGCAGTTCTTC. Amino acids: CASRARDTSYNEQFF.

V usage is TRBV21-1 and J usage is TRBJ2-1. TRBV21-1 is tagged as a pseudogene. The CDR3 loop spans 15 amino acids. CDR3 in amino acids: CASSKEALSYNEQFF. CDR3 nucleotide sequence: TGTGCCAGCAGCAAAGAGGCACTTTCCTACAATGAGCAGTTCTTC.

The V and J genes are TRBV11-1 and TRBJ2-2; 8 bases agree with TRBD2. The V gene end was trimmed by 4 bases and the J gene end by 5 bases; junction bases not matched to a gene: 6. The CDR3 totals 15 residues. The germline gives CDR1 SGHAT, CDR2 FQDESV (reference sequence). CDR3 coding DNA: TGTGCCAGCAGCTGGACTAGCAAATTGACCGGGGAGCTGTTTTTT. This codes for CASSWTSKLTGELFF. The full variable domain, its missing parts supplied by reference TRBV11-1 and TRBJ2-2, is EAEVAQSPRYKITEKSQAVAFWCDPISGHATLYWYRQILGQGPELLVQFQDESVVDDSQLPKDRFSAERLKGVDSTLKIQPAELGDSAMYLCASSWTSKLTGELFFGEGSRLTVL.